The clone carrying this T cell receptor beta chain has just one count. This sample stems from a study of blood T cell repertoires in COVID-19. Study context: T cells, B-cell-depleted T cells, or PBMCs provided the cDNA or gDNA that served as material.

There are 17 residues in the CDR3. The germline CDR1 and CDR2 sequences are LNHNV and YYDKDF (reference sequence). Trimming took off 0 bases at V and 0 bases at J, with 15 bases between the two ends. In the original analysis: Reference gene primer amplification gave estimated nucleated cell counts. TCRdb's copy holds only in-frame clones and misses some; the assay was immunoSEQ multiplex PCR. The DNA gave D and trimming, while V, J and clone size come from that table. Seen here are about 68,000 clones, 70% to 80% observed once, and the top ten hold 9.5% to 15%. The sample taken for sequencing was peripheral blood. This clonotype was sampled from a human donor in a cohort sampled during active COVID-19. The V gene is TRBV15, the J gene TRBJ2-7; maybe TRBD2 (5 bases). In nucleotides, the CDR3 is TGTGCCACCAGCAGAGATCTCGGACTGTTTAGCTCCTACGAGCAGTACGTC. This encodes CATSRDLGLFSSYEQYV.